This T cell receptor beta chain was sequenced in a study of beta chain features in type 1 diabetes (dated by TCRdb to 2016 to 2019). A note on the overall study: Mean age, gender distribution, total cell number and subset yield did not differ between patients and healthy donors. Regulatory and stem cell-like memory subsets were isolated from only 8 patients and about 8 healthy donors, whereas naive and central memory subsets came from all 30 or so donors. The study compared the TCRB repertoires of sorted circulating CD4+ T cell subsets in recently diagnosed type 1 diabetes patients with those in matched healthy donors. Across all samples, roughly 110,000,000 sorted cells were examined, and cell number per subset correlated strongly with RNA yield. Overall results and qualifications from the work: At VDJ recombination sites, type 1 diabetes patients had fewer insertions and more deleted nucleotides, which implies abnormalities in thymic rearrangement. Naive, central memory and regulatory TCRB repertoires appeared to be more similar among patients than among healthy donors. Because cDNA rather than genomic DNA was sequenced, highly expressing activated cells could have been over-represented, although no difference in activation and CD3 levels was found between groups. In all four CD4+ subsets, TCRB CDR3 length was moderately but significantly shorter in type 1 diabetes patients. Only small numbers of individuals were included in the HLA sub-analyses, which left unresolved whether HLA type had any influence on TCRB rearrangement. PCR might favor shorter templates, but patient and control samples were amplified and corrected together, so any skew would affect both groups equally.

Each donor gave one peripheral blood draw, approximately 100 mL on average, collected into heparinised tubes. Naive, central memory, regulatory and stem cell-like memory CD4+ T cells were sorted on a BD FACSAria II using a panel including CD45RO, CCR7, CD25, CD127, CD95 and CD27. Purity was above 98% for every sorted population. PBMCs were isolated immediately by Lymphoprep density gradient centrifugation and stained directly without culture. So that batch effects would be minimized, each experiment stained and sorted samples in pairs, pairing one healthy donor with one patient. The sample holds a few counts of this clone. Its specific antigen is unknown. No much larger clonotype is one base removed from it; base qualities were not supplied. All of the isolated RNA was reverse transcribed with the High Capacity cDNA Reverse Transcription Kit, so expressed TCRB transcripts were sequenced. Deep immunoSEQ sequencing was applied to naive, central memory and regulatory T cell samples, giving an average of around 3.8 million total reads per sample. Sorted cells were lysed in RLT buffer, and RNA was extracted using DNase-treated RNeasy Micro or Mini kits according to cell number. To prevent cross-contamination, every cell subset was processed on its own, while patient and healthy donor samples were processed together. The immunoSEQ multiplex PCR was used to amplify TCRB sequences from cDNA, generating 87-bp fragments that spanned the CDR3 region. Sequencing of the amplicons was performed on the Illumina HiSeq platform. As for the original processing: PCR bias was corrected computationally using synthetic template baselines, and reads within Hamming distance 2 were collapsed, with unmergeable singletons discarded. Reads were aligned to IMGT to assign V, D and J genes, CDR3 length, and insertions or deletions at six rearrangement sites. Within each subset, clonotype counts were normalized to the number of sorted cells before true diversity and Gini coefficients were calculated with the tcR R package. Repertoire sharing was quantified using the overlap coefficient calculated on TCRB nucleotide sequences. As a proxy for the pre-selection repertoire, out-of-frame TCRB sequences from naive cells were analyzed. The source is immuneACCESS, and TCRdb retained only in-frame sequences with V and J called. Part of the clones is not carried over; for the studies checked, unresolved V genes explain less than half of this, and the remainder is unexplained. D and trimming come from the DNA, and the V and J calls and clone size come from that table. Within this sample are roughly 250,000 clones, with 20% of them counted one time only. The ten largest clones capture 0.025% to 0.035% of the sample.

The CDR3 spans 15 residues, from the cysteine through the phenylalanine. Only the CDR3 portion is preserved as DNA: 45 bases, with reading frame beginning at the first base. From a lookup of the germline V gene, CDR1 and CDR2 are SGDLS and YYNGEE. V and J are truncated by 0 bases and 3 bases respectively, leaving an intervening sequence of 10 bases. The chain links TRBV9 with TRBJ2-1; the best D guess is TRBD2, with 6 bases matching. The TCR was taken from a woman aged 40 to 50 with type 1 diabetes. Sequences were obtained from naive CD4+ T cells from blood. The meaning of the sample's cell subset or site label: true naive CD4+ T cells. The CDR3 protein is CASSVGLALYNEQFF. In nucleotide form, the sequence is TGTGCCAGCAGCGTAGGGCTAGCGCTCTACAATGAGCAGTTCTTC.